The rows below give T cell receptor beta chains drawn from one sample of a study of cytomegalovirus exposure and HLA in healthy donors. The method was immunoSEQ multiplex PCR; TCRdb's version includes in-frame clones alone and lacks a portion of them. Among over 150,000 clones listed, around nine tenths were seen once. Sequenced input: PBMCs. The receptors derive from a man between 18 and 29 years old in good health and CMV-seropositive. CDR3s include the opening cysteine and the closing phenylalanine or tryptophan. Fields, in order: V gene, D gene, clone size, J gene, CDR3 DNA, CDR3 protein. D genes are given only for firm matches. Clone size is shown for a subset of rows, as once, few, many or a class of expanded clone.

V gene: TRBV5-6; D gene: NA; clone size: NA; J gene: TRBJ1-4; CDR3 DNA: TGTGCCAGCAGCTTGGCCGGCGGGCAGAATGAAAAACTGTTTTTT; CDR3 protein: CASSLAGGQNEKLFF
V gene: TRBV18; D gene: NA; clone size: NA; J gene: TRBJ1-5; CDR3 DNA: TGTGCCAGCTCACCGGGGGGTCGCAATCAGCCCCAGCATTTT; CDR3 protein: CASSPGGRNQPQHF
V gene: TRBV4-1; D gene: TRBD2; clone size: NA; J gene: TRBJ2-5; CDR3 DNA: TGCGCCAGCAGCCAGGGTGTCGGACTAGCGGGACCCACGTACCAAGAGACCCAGTACTTC; CDR3 protein: CASSQGVGLAGPTYQETQYF
V gene: TRBV5-6; D gene: NA; clone size: NA; J gene: TRBJ1-6; CDR3 DNA: TGTGCCAGCAGCTTAAGGGAACAGGAAATTCATAATTCACCCCTCCACTTT; CDR3 protein: CASSLREQEIHNSPLHF
V gene: TRBV30; D gene: NA; clone size: once; J gene: TRBJ2-1; CDR3 DNA: TGTGCCTGGAGTATTCAGACCGGGTGCAATGAGCAGTTCTTC; CDR3 protein: CAWSIQTGCNEQFF
V gene: TRBV7-9; D gene: TRBD2; clone size: NA; J gene: TRBJ2-5; CDR3 DNA: TGTGCCAGCAGCCAGCTAGCGGGGGGGTCCCAAGAGACCCAGTACTTC; CDR3 protein: CASSQLAGGSQETQYF
V gene: TRBV27; D gene: NA; clone size: once; J gene: TRBJ2-3; CDR3 DNA: TGTGCCAGCAGTTCCCCCCCGCCTAGTTCGGAGTATTTT; CDR3 protein: CASSSPPPSSEYF
V gene: TRBV9; D gene: TRBD2; clone size: NA; J gene: TRBJ2-2; CDR3 DNA: TGTGCCAGCAGCCTCCGGACTAGCGGGGACGGGGAGCTGTTTTTT; CDR3 protein: CASSLRTSGDGELFF
V gene: TRBV18; D gene: NA; clone size: NA; J gene: TRBJ2-7; CDR3 DNA: TGTGCCAGCTCACCCCAGTTAGGAGAGGGCCCTGTTGATTCCTACGAGCAGTACTTC; CDR3 protein: CASSPQLGEGPVDSYEQYF
V gene: TRBV7-3; D gene: NA; clone size: NA; J gene: TRBJ1-2; CDR3 DNA: TGTGCCAGCAGCAGCTCGGACAGCTCCGGCTACACCTTC; CDR3 protein: CASSSSDSSGYTF
V gene: TRBV6-5; D gene: NA; clone size: NA; J gene: TRBJ1-3; CDR3 DNA: TGTGCCAGCAGATTGTTTGGGACACCAGGAAACACCATATATTTT; CDR3 protein: CASRLFGTPGNTIYF
V gene: TRBV10-3; D gene: NA; clone size: NA; J gene: TRBJ2-1; CDR3 DNA: TGTGCCATCAGTGAGCCAGGCTTGTACAATGAGCAGTTCTTC; CDR3 protein: CAISEPGLYNEQFF
V gene: TRBV5-5; D gene: TRBD2; clone size: NA; J gene: TRBJ2-1; CDR3 DNA: TGTGCCAGCAGCCATCTTCGGGGCGGGGGAAACAATGAGCAGTTCTTC; CDR3 protein: CASSHLRGGGNNEQFF
V gene: TRBV7-2; D gene: NA; clone size: NA; J gene: TRBJ2-7; CDR3 DNA: TGTGCCAGCAGCTTAACGGGTGCGGGAGAGCAGTACTTC; CDR3 protein: CASSLTGAGEQYF
V gene: TRBV27; D gene: NA; clone size: NA; J gene: TRBJ1-5; CDR3 DNA: TGTGCCAGCGGACAACAGGGTATCAATCAGCCCCAGCATTTT; CDR3 protein: CASGQQGINQPQHF
V gene: TRBV27; D gene: TRBD2; clone size: NA; J gene: TRBJ2-2; CDR3 DNA: TGTGCCAGCAGTTCAAATCGACTAGCGGGGTCCGACGGGGAGCTGTTTTTT; CDR3 protein: CASSSNRLAGSDGELFF
V gene: TRBV5-1; D gene: TRBD1; clone size: NA; J gene: TRBJ2-7; CDR3 DNA: TGCGCCAGCAGCGCCCGGACAGGGACTTACGAGCAGTACTTC; CDR3 protein: CASSARTGTYEQYF
V gene: TRBV9; D gene: TRBD2; clone size: NA; J gene: TRBJ2-1; CDR3 DNA: TGTGCCAGCAGCGTTAGCGGGGGCCGGTACAATGAGCAGTTCTTC; CDR3 protein: CASSVSGGRYNEQFF
V gene: TRBV4-3; D gene: NA; clone size: NA; J gene: TRBJ1-1; CDR3 DNA: TGCGCCAGCAGAAGGGGGTGGAACACTGAAGCTTTCTTT; CDR3 protein: CASRRGWNTEAFF
V gene: TRBV11-2; D gene: TRBD2; clone size: NA; J gene: TRBJ2-7; CDR3 DNA: TGTGCCAGCACCCTGACTAGCGGGAGTATACACGAGCAGTACTTC; CDR3 protein: CASTLTSGSIHEQYF
V gene: TRBV7-2; D gene: NA; clone size: NA; J gene: TRBJ1-1; CDR3 DNA: TGTGCCAGCAGCTTATACTTAGGGGGTTTGAACACTGAAGCTTTCTTT; CDR3 protein: CASSLYLGGLNTEAFF
V gene: TRBV6-6; D gene: NA; clone size: NA; J gene: TRBJ1-1; CDR3 DNA: TGTGCCAGCAGTTACCCCAGGGCCCACACTGAAGCTTTCTTT; CDR3 protein: CASSYPRAHTEAFF
V gene: TRBV5-1; D gene: NA; clone size: NA; J gene: TRBJ1-1; CDR3 DNA: TGCGCCAGCAGCTTAAATCCCCCGGGGAACACTGAAGCTTTCTTT; CDR3 protein: CASSLNPPGNTEAFF
V gene: TRBV6-1; D gene: NA; clone size: NA; J gene: TRBJ2-7; CDR3 DNA: TGTGCCAGCAGTTGGTCAGAAGGTAGCGACGAGCAGTACTTC; CDR3 protein: CASSWSEGSDEQYF
V gene: TRBV2; D gene: TRBD1; clone size: NA; J gene: TRBJ2-5; CDR3 DNA: TGTGCCAGCAGTATAGACAGGGCCCAAGAGACCCAGTACTTC; CDR3 protein: CASSIDRAQETQYF
V gene: TRBV7-8; D gene: TRBD2; clone size: NA; J gene: TRBJ2-5; CDR3 DNA: TGTGCCAGCACCCACCGAGCTAGCGGGGGCCTTCAAGAGACCCAGTACTTC; CDR3 protein: CASTHRASGGLQETQYF
V gene: TRBV4-1; D gene: TRBD1; clone size: few; J gene: TRBJ2-7; CDR3 DNA: TGCGCCAGCAGCCAAGCAGGGGGCCGCTCTTACGAGCAGTACTTC; CDR3 protein: CASSQAGGRSYEQYF
V gene: TRBV10-2; D gene: NA; clone size: NA; J gene: TRBJ1-5; CDR3 DNA: TGCGCCAGCAGTGAGTCGCGACTAGATCAGCCCCAGCATTTT; CDR3 protein: CASSESRLDQPQHF
V gene: TRBV7-3; D gene: NA; clone size: few; J gene: TRBJ2-2; CDR3 DNA: TGTGCCAGCAGCACCTACTTGGGGGCTGACACCGGGGAGCTGTTTTTT; CDR3 protein: CASSTYLGADTGELFF
V gene: TRBV6-5; D gene: NA; clone size: NA; J gene: TRBJ1-6; CDR3 DNA: TGTGCCAGCGGACGGAGGAGCTCCTATAATTCACCCCTCCACTTT; CDR3 protein: CASGRRSSYNSPLHF
V gene: TRBV9; D gene: TRBD1; clone size: NA; J gene: TRBJ1-6; CDR3 DNA: TGTGCCAGCAGCGCGAAGACAGGGTCCAATTCACCCCTCCACTTT; CDR3 protein: CASSAKTGSNSPLHF
V gene: TRBV5-1; D gene: NA; clone size: NA; J gene: TRBJ2-5; CDR3 DNA: TGCGCCAGCAGCTCGCACGGAGGGGGCTCACCCCAAGAGACCCAGTACTTC; CDR3 protein: CASSSHGGGSPQETQYF
V gene: TRBV2; D gene: TRBD1; clone size: once; J gene: TRBJ2-3; CDR3 DNA: TGTGCCAGCAGTCGAGACAGGGGGCCAGATACGCAGTATTTT; CDR3 protein: CASSRDRGPDTQYF
V gene: TRBV7-2; D gene: TRBD1; clone size: NA; J gene: TRBJ1-5; CDR3 DNA: TGTGCCAGCAGCTTGGGACAGGGGACCTATCAGCCCCAGCATTTT; CDR3 protein: CASSLGQGTYQPQHF
V gene: TRBV9; D gene: NA; clone size: NA; J gene: TRBJ2-1; CDR3 DNA: TGTGCCAGCAGCGTGGCCCCCTTGAACAATGAGCAGTTCTTC; CDR3 protein: CASSVAPLNNEQFF
V gene: TRBV4-1; D gene: NA; clone size: NA; J gene: TRBJ1-2; CDR3 DNA: TGCGCCAGCAGCCAAGTTTCGGGGGTTTATGGCTACACCTTC; CDR3 protein: CASSQVSGVYGYTF
V gene: TRBV5-1; D gene: TRBD1; clone size: NA; J gene: TRBJ1-4; CDR3 DNA: TGCGCCAGCAGCTGGGGGACAGTTAATGAAAAACTGTTTTTT; CDR3 protein: CASSWGTVNEKLFF
V gene: TRBV10-2; D gene: NA; clone size: few; J gene: TRBJ2-7; CDR3 DNA: TGCGCCAGCAGGTCTCAGGGTTACACCGCTACCTACGAGCAGTACTTC; CDR3 protein: CASRSQGYTATYEQYF
V gene: TRBV7-3; D gene: TRBD1; clone size: NA; J gene: TRBJ2-5; CDR3 DNA: TGTGCCAGCAGCTTACACAGGGGAGAGACCCAGTACTTC; CDR3 protein: CASSLHRGETQYF
V gene: TRBV7-9; D gene: TRBD1; clone size: few; J gene: TRBJ1-2; CDR3 DNA: TGTGCCAGCACAAGACAGGGGGCAAGCTATGGCTACACCTTC; CDR3 protein: CASTRQGASYGYTF
V gene: TRBV7-2; D gene: NA; clone size: NA; J gene: TRBJ2-5; CDR3 DNA: TGTGCCAGCAGCTTAGCGGCTCCGGAGACCCAGTACTTC; CDR3 protein: CASSLAAPETQYF
V gene: TRBV7-6; D gene: NA; clone size: NA; J gene: TRBJ1-3; CDR3 DNA: TGTGCCAGCAGCACTACAGGGATCTCTGGAAACACCATATATTTT; CDR3 protein: CASSTTGISGNTIYF
V gene: TRBV25-1; D gene: TRBD1; clone size: NA; J gene: TRBJ2-3; CDR3 DNA: TGTGCCAGCAGTGAATATGGAGACAGGGGCACAGATACGCAGTATTTT; CDR3 protein: CASSEYGDRGTDTQYF
V gene: TRBV7-2; D gene: TRBD1; clone size: NA; J gene: TRBJ2-1; CDR3 DNA: TGTGCCAGCCGGGACAGGGATTACAATGAGCAGTTCTTC; CDR3 protein: CASRDRDYNEQFF
V gene: TRBV6-5; D gene: TRBD1; clone size: NA; J gene: TRBJ2-1; CDR3 DNA: TGTGCCAGCAGCCGACAGGGCTACAATGAGCAGTTCTTC; CDR3 protein: CASSRQGYNEQFF
V gene: TRBV6-1; D gene: NA; clone size: NA; J gene: TRBJ2-7; CDR3 DNA: TGTGCCAGCCGACTCCGGGACTCCTACGAGCAGTACTTC; CDR3 protein: CASRLRDSYEQYF
V gene: TRBV20-1; D gene: NA; clone size: NA; J gene: TRBJ2-1; CDR3 DNA: TGCAGTACCCGGAGGACTCCAAAGTTCTTC; CDR3 protein: CSTRRTPKFF
V gene: TRBV19; D gene: NA; clone size: NA; J gene: TRBJ1-1; CDR3 DNA: TGTGCCAGTAGTAATGGGGGCTCCCTGAACACTGAAGCTTTCTTT; CDR3 protein: CASSNGGSLNTEAFF
V gene: TRBV6-6; D gene: TRBD1; clone size: NA; J gene: TRBJ1-2; CDR3 DNA: TGTGCCAGCAGCGGCGACAGGGAGAGTGATGGCTACACCTTC; CDR3 protein: CASSGDRESDGYTF
V gene: TRBV7-2; D gene: TRBD2; clone size: once; J gene: TRBJ2-2; CDR3 DNA: TGTGCCAGCAGCTCGACTAGCGGGGGGAACACCGGGGAGCTGTTTTTT; CDR3 protein: CASSSTSGGNTGELFF
V gene: TRBV7-2; D gene: NA; clone size: NA; J gene: TRBJ2-2; CDR3 DNA: TGTGCCAGCAGCCCTAGTGTCCTTGGTGTCAACAGGGAGCTGTTTTTT; CDR3 protein: CASSPSVLGVNRELFF
V gene: TRBV28; D gene: NA; clone size: once; J gene: TRBJ2-5; CDR3 DNA: TGTGCCAGCAGTTTCGTGAGCGAAGAGACCCAGTACTTC; CDR3 protein: CASSFVSEETQYF
V gene: TRBV9; D gene: TRBD1; clone size: NA; J gene: TRBJ1-5; CDR3 DNA: TGTGCCAGCAGCGCAACAGGGGGCCACGGTCAGCCCCAGCATTTT; CDR3 protein: CASSATGGHGQPQHF